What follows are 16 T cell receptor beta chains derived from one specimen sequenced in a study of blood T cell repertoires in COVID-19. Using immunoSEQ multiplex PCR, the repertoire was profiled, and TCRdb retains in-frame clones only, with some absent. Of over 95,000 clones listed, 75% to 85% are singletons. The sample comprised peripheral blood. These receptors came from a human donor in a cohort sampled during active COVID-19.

CDR3: CASSPTGVDGYTF. The DNA of the CDR3 is TGTGCCAGCAGCCCCACAGGGGTTGACGGCTACACCTTC. The rearrangement uses TRBV6-5 and TRBJ1-2; TRBD1 matches at 7 bases. Germline V gene lookup returns CDR1 MNHEY and CDR2 SVGAGI. The CDR3 is 13 amino acids. With V trimmed by 6 bases and J by 8 bases, 9 bases remained unmatched.

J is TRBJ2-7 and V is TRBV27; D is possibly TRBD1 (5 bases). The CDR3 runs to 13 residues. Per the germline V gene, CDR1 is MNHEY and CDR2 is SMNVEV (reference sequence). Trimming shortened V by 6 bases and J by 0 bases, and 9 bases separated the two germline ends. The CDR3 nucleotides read TGTGCCAGCAGCCCGACAGACTCCTACGAGCAGTACTTC. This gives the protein CASSPTDSYEQYF.

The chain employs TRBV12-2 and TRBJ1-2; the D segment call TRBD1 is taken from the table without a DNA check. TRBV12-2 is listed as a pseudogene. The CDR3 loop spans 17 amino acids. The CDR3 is CASRLGLVRDRAYGYTF. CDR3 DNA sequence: TGTGCAAGTCGCTTAGGATTAGTCCGGGACAGGGCCTATGGCTACACCTTC.

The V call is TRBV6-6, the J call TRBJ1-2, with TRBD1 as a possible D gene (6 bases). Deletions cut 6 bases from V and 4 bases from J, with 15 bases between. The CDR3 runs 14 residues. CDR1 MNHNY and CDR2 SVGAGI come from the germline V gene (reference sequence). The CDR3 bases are TGTGCCAGCAGCCCCAAGGGGGAGAGCTATGGCTACACCTTC. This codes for CASSPKGESYGYTF.

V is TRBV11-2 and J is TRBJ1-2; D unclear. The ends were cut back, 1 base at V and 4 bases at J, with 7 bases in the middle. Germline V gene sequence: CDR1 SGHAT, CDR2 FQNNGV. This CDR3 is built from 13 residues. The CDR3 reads CASSLGARYGYTF. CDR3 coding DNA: TGTGCCAGCAGCTTAGGGGCTCGCTATGGCTACACCTTC.

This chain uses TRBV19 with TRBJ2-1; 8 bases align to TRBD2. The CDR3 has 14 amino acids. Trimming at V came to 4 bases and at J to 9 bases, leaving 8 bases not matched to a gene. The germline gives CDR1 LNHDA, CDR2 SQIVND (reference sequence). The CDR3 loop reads CASSSPGGASEQFF. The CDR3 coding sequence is TGTGCCAGTAGTAGCCCCGGGGGGGCGAGTGAGCAGTTCTTC.

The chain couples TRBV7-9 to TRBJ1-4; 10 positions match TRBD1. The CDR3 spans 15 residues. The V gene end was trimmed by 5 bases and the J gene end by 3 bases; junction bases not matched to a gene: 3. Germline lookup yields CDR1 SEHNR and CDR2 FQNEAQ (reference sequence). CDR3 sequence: CASSTGTGANEKLFF. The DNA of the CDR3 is TGTGCCAGCAGCACCGGGACAGGGGCTAATGAAAAACTGTTTTTT.

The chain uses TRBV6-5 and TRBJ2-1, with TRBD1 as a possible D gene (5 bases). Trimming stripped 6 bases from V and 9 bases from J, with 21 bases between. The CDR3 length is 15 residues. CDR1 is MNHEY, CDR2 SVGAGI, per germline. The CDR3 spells CASSSTFGRVGEQFF. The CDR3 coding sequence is TGTGCCAGCAGCTCAACGTTCGGCAGGGTGGGTGAGCAGTTCTTC.

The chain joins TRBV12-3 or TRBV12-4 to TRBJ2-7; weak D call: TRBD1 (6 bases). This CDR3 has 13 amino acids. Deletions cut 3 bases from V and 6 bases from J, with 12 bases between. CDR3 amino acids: CASSFSGVGEQYF. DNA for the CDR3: TGTGCCAGCAGTTTTTCAGGGGTTGGCGAGCAGTACTTC.

Here the CDR3 reads CASSLTSGYQPQHF. The CDR3 DNA reads as TGTGCCAGCAGCTTAACCTCAGGTTATCAGCCCCAGCATTTT. The chain employs TRBV7-2 and TRBJ1-5; no clear D. The germline V and J ends were trimmed by 2 bases and 5 bases, with 10 bases remaining between them. The CDR3 length is 14 residues. Germline V gene data show CDR1 as SGHTA and CDR2 as FQGNSA.

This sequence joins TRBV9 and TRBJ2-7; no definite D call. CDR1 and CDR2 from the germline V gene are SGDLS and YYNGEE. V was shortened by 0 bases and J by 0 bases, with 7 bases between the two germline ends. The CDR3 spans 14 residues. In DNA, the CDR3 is TGTGCCAGCAGCGTAGGAGCGTCCTCCTACGAGCAGTACTTC. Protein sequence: CASSVGASSYEQYF.

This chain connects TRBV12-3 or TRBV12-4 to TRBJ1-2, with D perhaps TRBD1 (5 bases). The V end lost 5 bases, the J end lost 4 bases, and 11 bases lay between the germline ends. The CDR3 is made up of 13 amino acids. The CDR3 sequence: CASSQGVGYGYTF. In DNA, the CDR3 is TGTGCCAGCAGTCAAGGGGTGGGCTATGGCTACACCTTC.

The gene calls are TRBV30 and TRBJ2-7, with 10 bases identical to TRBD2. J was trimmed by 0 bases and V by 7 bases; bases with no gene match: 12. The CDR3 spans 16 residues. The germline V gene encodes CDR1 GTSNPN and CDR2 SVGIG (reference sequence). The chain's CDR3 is CASARAGGSSSYEQYF. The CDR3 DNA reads TGTGCCTCTGCCCGAGCGGGGGGGTCTAGCTCCTACGAGCAGTACTTC.

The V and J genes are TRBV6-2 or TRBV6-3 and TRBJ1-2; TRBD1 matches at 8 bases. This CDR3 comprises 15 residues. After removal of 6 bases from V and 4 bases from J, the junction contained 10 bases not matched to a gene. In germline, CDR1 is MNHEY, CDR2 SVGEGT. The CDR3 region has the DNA TGTGCCAGCAGACCTCCCAACGACAGGGGCTATGGCTACACCTTC. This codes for CASRPPNDRGYGYTF.

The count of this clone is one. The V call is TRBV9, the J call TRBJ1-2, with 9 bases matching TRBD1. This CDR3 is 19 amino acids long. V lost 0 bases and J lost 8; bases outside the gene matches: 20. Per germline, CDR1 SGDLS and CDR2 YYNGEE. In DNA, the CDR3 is TGTGCCAGCAGCGTAGATGGGGGCACAGGGGGCGCATTATTGTGGGGCTACACCTTC. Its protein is CASSVDGGTGGALLWGYTF.

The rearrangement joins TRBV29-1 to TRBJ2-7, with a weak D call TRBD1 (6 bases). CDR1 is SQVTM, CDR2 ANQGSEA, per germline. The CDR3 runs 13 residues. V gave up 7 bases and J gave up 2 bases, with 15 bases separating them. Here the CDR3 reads CSALTGATYEQYF. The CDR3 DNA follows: TGCAGCGCTCTGACAGGCGCCACCTACGAGCAGTACTTC.